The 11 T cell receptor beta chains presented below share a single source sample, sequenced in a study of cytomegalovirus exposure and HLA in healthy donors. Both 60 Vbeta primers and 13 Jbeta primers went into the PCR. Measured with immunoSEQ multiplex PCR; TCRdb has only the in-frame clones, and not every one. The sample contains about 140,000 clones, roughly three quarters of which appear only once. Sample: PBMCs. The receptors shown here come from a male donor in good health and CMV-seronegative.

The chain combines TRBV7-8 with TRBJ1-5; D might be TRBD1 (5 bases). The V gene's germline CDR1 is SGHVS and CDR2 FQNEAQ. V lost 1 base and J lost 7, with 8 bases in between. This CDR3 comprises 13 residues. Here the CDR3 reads CASSLEGMQPQHF. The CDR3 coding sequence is TGTGCCAGCAGCTTAGAGGGGATGCAGCCCCAGCATTTT.

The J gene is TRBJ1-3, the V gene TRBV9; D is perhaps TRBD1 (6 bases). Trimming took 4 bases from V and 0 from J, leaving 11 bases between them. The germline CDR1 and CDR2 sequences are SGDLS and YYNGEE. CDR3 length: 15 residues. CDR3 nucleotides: TGTGCCAGCAGCAGCGGACAGCACTCTGGAAACACCATATATTTT. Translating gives CASSSGQHSGNTIYF.

In DNA form, the CDR3 reads TGTGCCAGCAGCCTCTCGCGGGGGGGCCCTAATGAGCAGTTCTTC. Translation gives CASSLSRGGPNEQFF. The chain carries TRBV2 and TRBJ2-1, with 9 bases aligning to TRBD2. Germline-derived CDR1 and CDR2 are SNHLY and FYNNEI. The CDR3 contains 15 residues. The J segment lost 7 bases and the V segment lost 6 bases, leaving 10 bases of the junction unmatched. The variable domain in full, with the rest retrieved from reference TRBV2 and TRBJ2-1, is EPEVTQTPSHQVTQMGQEVILRCVPISNHLYFYWYRQILGQKVEFLVSFYNNEISEKSEIFDDQFSVERPDGSNFTLKIRSTKLEDSAMYFCASSLSRGGPNEQFFGPGTRLTVL.

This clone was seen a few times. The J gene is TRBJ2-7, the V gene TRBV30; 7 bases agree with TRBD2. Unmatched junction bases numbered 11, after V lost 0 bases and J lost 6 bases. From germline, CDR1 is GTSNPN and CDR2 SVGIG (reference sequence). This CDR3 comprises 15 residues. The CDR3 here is CAWSVRREGEGEQYF. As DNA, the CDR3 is TGTGCCTGGAGTGTACGCCGGGAAGGGGAGGGCGAGCAGTACTTC.

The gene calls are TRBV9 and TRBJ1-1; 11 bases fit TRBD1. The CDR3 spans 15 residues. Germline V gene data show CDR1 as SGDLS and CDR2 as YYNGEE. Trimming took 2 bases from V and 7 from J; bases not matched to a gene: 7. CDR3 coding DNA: TGTGCCAGCAGCGTGGACAGGGGGCGCACAAGTGAAGCTTTCTTT. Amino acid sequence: CASSVDRGRTSEAFF.

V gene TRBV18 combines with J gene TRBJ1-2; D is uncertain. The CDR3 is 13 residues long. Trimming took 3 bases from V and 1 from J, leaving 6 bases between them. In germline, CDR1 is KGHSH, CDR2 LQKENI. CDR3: CASSPGVNYGYTF. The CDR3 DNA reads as TGTGCCAGCTCACCCGGGGTTAACTATGGCTACACCTTC.

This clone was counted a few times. The CDR3 DNA reads as TGCGCCAGCAGCGGGGGGGGGCTGGACACTGAAGCTTTCTTT. Amino acids: CASSGGGLDTEAFF. The chain recombines TRBV5-1 with TRBJ1-1; D is possibly TRBD1 (6 bases). The CDR3 runs 14 residues. The germline V gene has CDR1 SGHRS and CDR2 YFSETQ. Between the trimmed V and J ends, which lost 4 bases and 3 bases, there was a span of 13 bases.

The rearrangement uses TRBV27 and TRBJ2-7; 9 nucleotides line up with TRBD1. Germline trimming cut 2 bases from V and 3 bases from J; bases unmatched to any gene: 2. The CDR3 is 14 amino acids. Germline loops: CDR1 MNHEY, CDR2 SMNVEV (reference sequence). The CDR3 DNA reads TGTGCCAGCAGTTTACCGGGACAGGGCTACGAGCAGTACTTC. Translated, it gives CASSLPGQGYEQYF.

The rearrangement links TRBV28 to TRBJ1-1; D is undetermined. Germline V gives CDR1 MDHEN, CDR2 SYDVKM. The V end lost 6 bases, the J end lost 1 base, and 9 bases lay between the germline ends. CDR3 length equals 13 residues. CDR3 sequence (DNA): TGTGCCAGCAGCCTGCAGGAGAACACTGAAGCTTTCTTT. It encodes CASSLQENTEAFF. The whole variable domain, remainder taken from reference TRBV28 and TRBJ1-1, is DVKVTQSSRYLVKRTGEKVFLECVQDMDHENMFWYRQDPGLGLRLIYFSYDVKMKEKGDIPEGYSVSREKKERFSLILESASTNQTSMYLCASSLQENTEAFFGQGTRLTVV.

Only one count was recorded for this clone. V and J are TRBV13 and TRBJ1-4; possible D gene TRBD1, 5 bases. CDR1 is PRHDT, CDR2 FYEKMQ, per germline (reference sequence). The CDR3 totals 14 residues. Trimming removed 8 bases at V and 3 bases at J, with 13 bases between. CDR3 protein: CASSSGWANEKLFF. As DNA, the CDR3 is TGTGCCAGCTCATCAGGGTGGGCTAATGAAAAACTGTTTTTT.

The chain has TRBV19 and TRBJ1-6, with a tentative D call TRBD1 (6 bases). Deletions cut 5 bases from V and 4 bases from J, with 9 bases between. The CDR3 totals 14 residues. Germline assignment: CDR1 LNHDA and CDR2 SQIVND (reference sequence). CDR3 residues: CASSPTGYNSPLHF. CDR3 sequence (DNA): TGTGCCAGTAGTCCGACAGGATATAATTCACCCCTCCACTTT.